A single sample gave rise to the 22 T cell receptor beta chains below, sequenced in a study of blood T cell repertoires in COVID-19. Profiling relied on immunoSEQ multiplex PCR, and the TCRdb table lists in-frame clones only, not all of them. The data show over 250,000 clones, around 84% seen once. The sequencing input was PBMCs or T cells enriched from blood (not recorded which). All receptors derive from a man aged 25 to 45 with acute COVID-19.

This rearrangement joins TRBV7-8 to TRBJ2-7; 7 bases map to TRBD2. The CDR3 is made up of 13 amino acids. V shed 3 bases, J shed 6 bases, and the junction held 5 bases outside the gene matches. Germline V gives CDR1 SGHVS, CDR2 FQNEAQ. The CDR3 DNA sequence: TGTGCCAGCAGCTTGGCGGGAGCCCCCGAGCAGTACGTC. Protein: CASSLAGAPEQYV.

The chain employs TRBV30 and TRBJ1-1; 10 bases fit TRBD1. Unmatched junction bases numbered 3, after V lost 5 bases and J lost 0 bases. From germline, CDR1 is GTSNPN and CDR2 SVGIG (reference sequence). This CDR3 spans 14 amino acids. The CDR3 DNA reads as TGTGCCTGGGACGGGACAGGGGTGAACACTGAAGCTTTCTTT. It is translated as CAWDGTGVNTEAFF.

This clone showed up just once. In DNA, the CDR3 is TGTGCCAGCAGTTTCAGAAAGGGAGGGGACGAAAAACTGTTTTTT. The encoded protein is CASSFRKGGDEKLFF. The rearrangement uses TRBV27 and TRBJ1-4; perhaps TRBD1 as D (5 bases). CDR3 length equals 15 residues. The V end lost 3 bases, the J end lost 8 bases, and 16 bases lay between the germline ends. Germline CDR1 is MNHEY and CDR2 is SMNVEV (reference sequence).

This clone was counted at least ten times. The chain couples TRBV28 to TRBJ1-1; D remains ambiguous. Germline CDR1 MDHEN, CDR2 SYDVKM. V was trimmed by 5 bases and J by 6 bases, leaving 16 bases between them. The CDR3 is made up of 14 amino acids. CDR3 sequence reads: CASSLGWGAAEAFF. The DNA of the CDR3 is TGTGCCAGCAGTCTCGGGTGGGGAGCGGCTGAAGCTTTCTTT.

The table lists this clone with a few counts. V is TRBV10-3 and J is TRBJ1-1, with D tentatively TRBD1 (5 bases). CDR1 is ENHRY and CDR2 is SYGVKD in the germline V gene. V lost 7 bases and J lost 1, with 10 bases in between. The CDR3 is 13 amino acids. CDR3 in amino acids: CAINGQQNTEAFF. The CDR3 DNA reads TGTGCCATCAATGGACAACAGAACACTGAAGCTTTCTTT.

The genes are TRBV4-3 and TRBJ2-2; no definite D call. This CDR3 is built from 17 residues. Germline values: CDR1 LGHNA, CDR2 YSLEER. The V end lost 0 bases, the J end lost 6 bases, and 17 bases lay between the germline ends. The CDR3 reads CASSQEVVRGRPGELFF. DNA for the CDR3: TGCGCCAGCAGCCAAGAGGTAGTCCGAGGCCGTCCCGGGGAGCTGTTTTTT.

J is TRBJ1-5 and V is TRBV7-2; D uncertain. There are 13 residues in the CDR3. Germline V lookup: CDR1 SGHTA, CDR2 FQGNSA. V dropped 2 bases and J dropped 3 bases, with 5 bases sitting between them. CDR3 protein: CASSLQVNQPQHF. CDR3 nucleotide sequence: TGTGCCAGCAGCTTACAGGTCAATCAGCCCCAGCATTTT.

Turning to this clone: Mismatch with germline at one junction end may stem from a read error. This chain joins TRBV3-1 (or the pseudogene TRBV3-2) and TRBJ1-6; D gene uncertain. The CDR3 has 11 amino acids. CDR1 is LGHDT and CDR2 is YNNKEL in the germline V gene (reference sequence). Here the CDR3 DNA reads TGTGCCAGCAGCCAAGAGGCGGGCCTTTCCTTT. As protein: CASSQEAGLSF.

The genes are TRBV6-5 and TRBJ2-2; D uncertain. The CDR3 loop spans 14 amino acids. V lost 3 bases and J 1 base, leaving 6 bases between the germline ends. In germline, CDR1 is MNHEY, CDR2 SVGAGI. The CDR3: CASSYSLNTGELFF. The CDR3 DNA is TGTGCCAGCAGTTATAGTCTGAACACCGGGGAGCTGTTTTTT.

For the CDR3, the DNA is TGTGCAAGTCGCTTAGATAGCGACCCGCTGGCGCCCCACGAGCAGTACGTC. This translates into CASRLDSDPLAPHEQYV. The chain employs TRBV12-2 and TRBJ2-7; TRBD2, as called in the table, went unchecked against the DNA. TRBV12-2 is recorded as a pseudogene. The CDR3 length is 17 residues.

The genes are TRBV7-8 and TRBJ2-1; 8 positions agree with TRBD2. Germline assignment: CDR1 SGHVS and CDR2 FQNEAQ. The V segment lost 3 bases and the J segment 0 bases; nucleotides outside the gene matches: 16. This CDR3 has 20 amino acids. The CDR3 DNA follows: TGTGCCAGCAGCTTTCCTCTTGGGTCCAGCGGGGGAAGCTCCTACAATGAGCAGTTCTTC. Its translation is CASSFPLGSSGGSSYNEQFF.

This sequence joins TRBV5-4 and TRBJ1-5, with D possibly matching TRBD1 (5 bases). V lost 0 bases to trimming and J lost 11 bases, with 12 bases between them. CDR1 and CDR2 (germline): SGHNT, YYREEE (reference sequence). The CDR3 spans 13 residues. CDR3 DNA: TGTGCCAGCAGCTTGGACGGCGGGACGGCCCAGCATTTT. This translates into CASSLDGGTAQHF.

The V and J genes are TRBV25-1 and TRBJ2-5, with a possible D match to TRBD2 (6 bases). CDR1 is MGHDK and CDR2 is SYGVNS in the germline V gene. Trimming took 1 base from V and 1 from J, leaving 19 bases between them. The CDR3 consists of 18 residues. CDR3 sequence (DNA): TGTGCCAGCAGTGAATCGGGGCGGAGGGCATTAATCCAAGAGACCCAGTACTTC. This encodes CASSESGRRALIQETQYF.

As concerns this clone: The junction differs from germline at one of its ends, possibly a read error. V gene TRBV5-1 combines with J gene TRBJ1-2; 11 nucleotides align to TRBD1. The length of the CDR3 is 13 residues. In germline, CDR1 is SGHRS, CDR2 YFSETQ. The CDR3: CASSSGTGGGYTF. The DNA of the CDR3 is TGTGCCAGCAGCTCTGGGACAGGGGGAGGCTACACCTTC.

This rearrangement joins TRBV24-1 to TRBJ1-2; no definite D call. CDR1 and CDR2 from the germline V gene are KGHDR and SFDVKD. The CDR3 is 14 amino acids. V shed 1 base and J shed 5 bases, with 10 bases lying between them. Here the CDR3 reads CATSDFPSEYGYTF. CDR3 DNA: TGTGCCACCAGTGATTTTCCCAGCGAATATGGCTACACCTTC.

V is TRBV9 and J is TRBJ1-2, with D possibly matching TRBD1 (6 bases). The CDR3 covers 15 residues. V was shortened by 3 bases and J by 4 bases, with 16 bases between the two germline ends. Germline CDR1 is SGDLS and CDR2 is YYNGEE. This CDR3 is CASSAPRGGVYGYTF. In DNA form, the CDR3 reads TGTGCCAGCAGCGCCCCGAGGGGGGGCGTCTATGGCTACACCTTC.

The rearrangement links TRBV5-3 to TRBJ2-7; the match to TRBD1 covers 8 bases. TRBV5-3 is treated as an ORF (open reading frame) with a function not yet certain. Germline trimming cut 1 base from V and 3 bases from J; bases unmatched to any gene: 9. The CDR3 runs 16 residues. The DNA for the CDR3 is TGTGCCAGAAGCTTGTTAACCTCCAGGGGGCTCTACGAGCAGTACGTC. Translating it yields CARSLLTSRGLYEQYV.

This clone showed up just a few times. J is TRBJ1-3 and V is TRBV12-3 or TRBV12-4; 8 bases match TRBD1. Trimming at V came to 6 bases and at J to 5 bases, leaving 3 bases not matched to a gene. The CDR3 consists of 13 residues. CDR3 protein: CASRTGARNTIYF. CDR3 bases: TGTGCCAGCAGGACAGGGGCCCGAAACACCATATATTTT.

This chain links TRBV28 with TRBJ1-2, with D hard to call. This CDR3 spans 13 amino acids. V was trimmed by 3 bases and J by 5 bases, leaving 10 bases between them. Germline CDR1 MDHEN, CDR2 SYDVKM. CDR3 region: CASSLSAGYGYTF. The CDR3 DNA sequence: TGTGCCAGCAGTTTGTCTGCGGGATATGGCTACACCTTC.

CDR3 sequence reads: CATQAGAVGNEQFF. In DNA form, the CDR3 reads TGTGCCACCCAGGCGGGGGCGGTTGGAAATGAGCAGTTCTTC. V is TRBV7-3 and J is TRBJ2-1; a possible D gene is TRBD2 (7 bases). The CDR3 contains 14 residues. Germline values: CDR1 SGHTA, CDR2 FQGTGA. V was pared by 10 bases and J by 7 bases, with 20 bases between.

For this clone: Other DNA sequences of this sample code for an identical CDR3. As DNA, the CDR3 is TGTGCCAGCAGCCACTCAGGAAGCAATCAGCCCCAGCATTTT. Encoded protein: CASSHSGSNQPQHF. This chain links TRBV3-1 (or the pseudogene TRBV3-2) with TRBJ1-5; no definite D call. The CDR3 is 14 amino acids. Germline V gene sequence: CDR1 LGHDT, CDR2 YNNKEL (reference sequence). V was pared by 3 bases and J by 1 base, with 7 bases between.

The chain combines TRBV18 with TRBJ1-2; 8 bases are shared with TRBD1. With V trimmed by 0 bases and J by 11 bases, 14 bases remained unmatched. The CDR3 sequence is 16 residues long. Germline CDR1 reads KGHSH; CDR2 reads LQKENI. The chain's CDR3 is CASSPPGQGILLKYTF. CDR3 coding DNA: TGTGCCAGCTCACCACCCGGACAGGGAATACTCCTTAAGTACACCTTC.